Presented here are 32 T cell receptor beta chains from one specimen sequenced in a study of cytomegalovirus exposure and HLA in healthy donors. The study ran its PCR with 60 Vbeta and 13 Jbeta primers. Clones were sequenced by immunoSEQ multiplex PCR, and TCRdb holds only the in-frame ones, with some missing. The sample records around 94,000 clones, roughly 78% being singletons. Sequenced input: PBMCs. Receptors originate from a male donor in good health and CMV-seropositive.

The chain couples TRBV7-2 to TRBJ1-4; TRBD1 might be the D (5 bases). This CDR3 spans 15 amino acids. CDR1 and CDR2 (germline): SGHTA, FQGNSA. V shed 5 bases and J shed 0 bases, with 10 bases lying between them. CDR3 residues: CASSAPGTTNEKLFF. In nucleotides, the CDR3 is TGTGCCAGCAGCGCTCCAGGGACAACTAATGAAAAACTGTTTTTT.

V and J are TRBV6-1 and TRBJ2-1; 9 bases are a match to TRBD2. V shed 2 bases, J shed 9 bases, and the junction held 5 bases outside the gene matches. Germline CDR1 and CDR2: MNHNS and SASEGT. The CDR3 sequence is 14 residues long. CDR3 DNA sequence: TGTGCCAGCAGTGAATCAGGACTAGCGCGTGAGCAGTTCTTC. Translation gives CASSESGLAREQFF.

The CDR3 nucleotides read TGTGCCAGTAGCGGACAGGGCCAGCCCCAGCATTTT. It specifies CASSGQGQPQHF. The genes are TRBV19 and TRBJ1-5, with 8 nucleotides matching TRBD1. Germline CDR1 LNHDA, CDR2 SQIVND (reference sequence). The CDR3 has 12 residues. Trimming took 6 bases from V and 7 from J; bases not matched to a gene: 2.

This chain uses TRBV30 with TRBJ2-1; 10 bases are shared with TRBD2. The CDR3 spans 15 residues. The germline CDR1 and CDR2 sequences are GTSNPN and SVGIG (reference sequence). This CDR3 is CAWGVGLAVSNEQFF. CDR3 bases: TGTGCTTGGGGAGTTGGACTAGCGGTGTCAAATGAGCAGTTCTTC.

The V gene is TRBV7-8, the J gene TRBJ1-4; a possible D gene is TRBD1 (5 bases). The CDR3 sequence is 12 residues long. V lost 5 bases and J lost 8, with 9 bases in between. Germline-derived CDR1 and CDR2 are SGHVS and FQNEAQ. The CDR3 bases are TGTGCCAGCAGCCTGGGGCGCGAAAAACTGTTTTTT. Its translation: CASSLGREKLFF.

The CDR3 here is CASSQALPDEQFF. The CDR3 nucleotides read TGTGCCAGCAGCCAAGCCCTCCCTGATGAGCAGTTCTTC. V usage is TRBV4-2 and J usage is TRBJ2-1, with D unclear. This CDR3 is 13 amino acids long. CDR1 and CDR2 (germline): LGHNA, YNFKEQ. V gave up 1 base and J gave up 8 bases, with 9 bases separating them.

This clone has more than one count but fewer than ten. V and J are TRBV6-1 and TRBJ1-5; D gene unclear. Germline V lookup: CDR1 MNHNS, CDR2 SASEGT. The CDR3 extends over 15 amino acids. V was cut by 1 base and J by 4 bases, with 11 bases left in between. CDR3 loop: CASSEERVWNQPQHF. For the CDR3, the DNA is TGTGCCAGCAGTGAAGAGAGGGTTTGGAATCAGCCCCAGCATTTT.

The V call is TRBV4-1, the J call TRBJ2-7; the D is unclear. The germline CDR1 and CDR2 sequences are MGHRA and YSYEKL. The CDR3 is 16 amino acids. V lost 0 bases and J 2 bases, leaving 14 bases between the germline ends. As DNA, the CDR3 is TGCGCCAGCAGCCAAGAGTTTGTGGCGGAGACCTACGAGCAGTACTTC. This codes for CASSQEFVAETYEQYF.

The rearrangement joins TRBV6-6 to TRBJ1-2; the match to TRBD1 covers 8 bases. The trim removed 6 bases at V and 6 bases at J, leaving 15 bases unmatched. Germline CDR1 is MNHNY and CDR2 is SVGAGI (reference sequence). There are 16 residues in the CDR3. CDR3 nucleotides: TGTGCCAGCAGCCGTCTTACCCCGACAGGGGTCGATGGCTACACCTTC. This encodes CASSRLTPTGVDGYTF.

The rearrangement joins TRBV27 to TRBJ2-7; TRBD1 agrees at 8 bases. V lost 0 bases, J lost 1 base, and 5 bases stayed unmatched. The CDR3 extends over 16 amino acids. CDR1 MNHEY and CDR2 SMNVEV come from the germline V gene (reference sequence). The CDR3 region is CASSLSQGAVSYEQYF. The CDR3 region has the DNA TGTGCCAGCAGTTTATCCCAGGGGGCTGTATCCTACGAGCAGTACTTC.

The rearrangement uses TRBV27 and TRBJ1-6; a possible D gene is TRBD1 (6 bases). Germline lookup yields CDR1 MNHEY and CDR2 SMNVEV (reference sequence). V lost 3 bases and J lost 8, with 17 bases in between. The CDR3 covers 16 residues. The DNA for the CDR3 is TGTGCCAGCAGTTTGGGTTGGACAGATTGGGATTCACCCCTCCACTTT. Protein: CASSLGWTDWDSPLHF.

This clone was seen a handful of times. V and J are TRBV28 and TRBJ2-3; D perhaps matches TRBD1 (5 bases). Trimming cost V 3 bases and J 2 bases, with 9 bases left between them. This CDR3 region has 14 residues. Germline V gives CDR1 MDHEN, CDR2 SYDVKM. This chain's CDR3 is CASSLDIHTDTQYF. CDR3 in DNA: TGTGCCAGCAGTTTGGACATTCACACAGATACGCAGTATTTT.

The chain joins TRBV7-9 to TRBJ2-5; tentatively, D is TRBD1 (5 bases). Germline V gene sequence: CDR1 SEHNR, CDR2 FQNEAQ (reference sequence). CDR3 length: 15 amino acids. Trimming cost V 0 bases and J 4 bases, with 12 bases left between them. The CDR3 protein is CASSLASVRGETQYF. The CDR3 DNA is TGTGCCAGCAGCTTAGCATCTGTAAGGGGAGAGACCCAGTACTTC. Together with reference TRBV7-9 and TRBJ2-5, the CDR3 gives the full variable domain: DTGVSQNPRHKITKRGQNVTFRCDPISEHNRLYWYRQTLGQGPEFLTYFQNEAQLEKSRLLSDRFSAERPKGSFSTLEIQRTEQGDSAMYLCASSLASVRGETQYFGPGTRLLVL.

V usage is TRBV7-9 and J usage is TRBJ1-2; 8 bases match TRBD1. CDR3 size: 17 residues. Unmatched junction bases numbered 9, after V lost 1 base and J lost 2 bases. CDR1 and CDR2 from the germline V gene are SEHNR and FQNEAQ (reference sequence). CDR3 sequence (DNA): TGTGCCAGCAGCTTAGGAGCAGGACAGGGAGGAAACTATGGCTACACCTTC. As protein: CASSLGAGQGGNYGYTF.

The gene calls are TRBV11-2 and TRBJ1-1, with TRBD1 matching over 7 bases. Germline V lookup: CDR1 SGHAT, CDR2 FQNNGV. The CDR3 spans 12 residues. With 5 bases clipped from V and 10 bases from J, the junction kept 7 bases outside the gene matches. The CDR3 bases are TGTGCCAGCAGCAGACAGGGATGGCGAGCTTTCTTT. Protein product: CASSRQGWRAFF.

The CDR3 is CASSPESRAYEQYF. The CDR3 DNA follows: TGTGCCAGCTCACCAGAGTCCAGGGCCTACGAGCAGTACTTC. The chain is built from TRBV18 and TRBJ2-7; weak D call: TRBD1 (5 bases). From germline, CDR1 is KGHSH and CDR2 LQKENI. The CDR3 is 14 residues long. V was trimmed by 2 bases and J by 2 bases, leaving 10 bases between them.

The V gene is TRBV30, the J gene TRBJ2-5, with D possibly matching TRBD1 (6 bases). The J call may be mistaken, given a closer DNA end match to TRBJ2-7. Germline lookup yields CDR1 GTSNPN and CDR2 SVGIG (reference sequence). The length of the CDR3 is 13 residues. The CDR3 sequence: CASSSRGSYEQYF. CDR3 coding DNA: TGTGCCTCCTCCTCCAGGGGCTCCTACGAGCAGTACTTC.

V usage is TRBV28 and J usage is TRBJ2-7; 7 nucleotides agree with TRBD2. With V trimmed by 4 bases and J by 0 bases, 6 bases remained unmatched. The CDR3 is 15 amino acids. CDR1 and CDR2 from the germline V gene are MDHEN and SYDVKM. The CDR3 here is CASSSSGERSYEQYF. The CDR3 nucleotides read TGTGCCAGCAGTTCCAGCGGGGAACGCTCCTACGAGCAGTACTTC.

J is TRBJ1-1 and V is TRBV27; the match to TRBD1 covers 7 bases. The trim removed 6 bases at V and 1 base at J, leaving 5 bases unmatched. From germline, CDR1 is MNHEY and CDR2 SMNVEV (reference sequence). This CDR3 region has 14 residues. CDR3 residues: CASRDRRWNTEAFF. In nucleotides, the CDR3 is TGTGCCAGCAGGGACAGGCGGTGGAACACTGAAGCTTTCTTT.

This clone was recorded once. J is TRBJ1-5 and V is TRBV9, with 8 bases aligning to TRBD1. The CDR3 consists of 14 residues. V lost 0 bases to trimming and J lost 6 bases; unmatched junction nucleotides: 2. The V gene's germline CDR1 is SGDLS and CDR2 YYNGEE. This chain's CDR3 is CASSVEDRAQPQHF. DNA of the CDR3: TGTGCCAGCAGCGTAGAGGACAGGGCTCAGCCCCAGCATTTT. The whole variable domain, remainder taken from reference TRBV9 and TRBJ1-5, is DSGVTQTPKHLITATGQRVTLRCSPRSGDLSVYWYQQSLDQGLQFLIQYYNGEERAKGNILERFSAQQFPDLHSELNLSSLELGDSALYFCASSVEDRAQPQHFGDGTRLSIL.

This clone is medium-sized in the sample. The chain recombines TRBV7-9 with TRBJ2-7, with no clear D. The germline gives CDR1 SEHNR, CDR2 FQNEAQ (reference sequence). This CDR3 is built from 15 residues. Trimming shortened V by 6 bases and J by 2 bases, and 17 bases separated the two germline ends. This chain's CDR3 is CASSRDSTYTYEQYF. The CDR3 region has the DNA TGTGCCAGCAGTAGAGACTCCACTTACACCTACGAGCAGTACTTC.

There are a few counts of this clone. V usage is TRBV18 and J usage is TRBJ2-3, with a weak D call TRBD2 (6 bases). The CDR3 is made up of 15 amino acids. CDR1 is KGHSH, CDR2 LQKENI, per germline. Trimming took off 6 bases at V and 0 bases at J, with 13 bases between the two ends. The CDR3 nucleotides are TGTGCCAGCTCCCGCGGGACCCCGAGCACAGATACGCAGTATTTT. Its protein product is CASSRGTPSTDTQYF.

The gene calls are TRBV7-3 and TRBJ1-1, with 7 bases that match TRBD1. The junction had 5 bases not matched to a gene; V was cut back by 4 bases and J by 0 bases. This CDR3 region has 15 residues. Germline lookup yields CDR1 SGHTA and CDR2 FQGTGA. The CDR3 sequence is CASSSTGSMNTEAFF. CDR3 nucleotide sequence: TGTGCCAGCAGCTCGACAGGGAGCATGAACACTGAAGCTTTCTTT.

This chain uses TRBV7-9 with TRBJ2-1, with 7 nucleotides matching TRBD2. The germline gives CDR1 SEHNR, CDR2 FQNEAQ (reference sequence). J lost 9 bases, V lost 4 bases, and 6 bases had no gene match. This CDR3 has 13 residues. CDR3 nucleotide sequence: TGTGCCAGCAGCTCACCCCGGGGGGTTGAGCAGTTCTTC. Protein product: CASSSPRGVEQFF.

The chain couples TRBV28 to TRBJ2-1; 11 bases agree with TRBD2. The CDR3 has 15 residues. The V gene end was trimmed by 5 bases and the J gene end by 0 bases; junction bases not matched to a gene: 0. Germline CDR1 and CDR2: MDHEN and SYDVKM. DNA of the CDR3: TGTGCCAGCAGTACTAGCGGGGGCTCCTACAATGAGCAGTTCTTC. It specifies CASSTSGGSYNEQFF.

The chain is built from TRBV6-5 and TRBJ2-3; 7 bases are a match to TRBD1. Germline V gene sequence: CDR1 MNHEY, CDR2 SVGAGI. V lost 5 bases to trimming and J lost 3 bases; unmatched junction nucleotides: 5. This CDR3 spans 14 amino acids. The CDR3 DNA sequence: TGTGCCAGCAGTACGGGACAGAGAACAGATACGCAGTATTTT. Its translation: CASSTGQRTDTQYF.

The chain joins TRBV19 to TRBJ2-7; TRBD1 matches 8 bases. V dropped 11 bases and J dropped 0; count of bases not matched to a gene: 6. The CDR3 contains 13 residues. Germline V gives CDR1 LNHDA, CDR2 SQIVND (reference sequence). CDR3: CAAGTGDSYEQYF. In DNA form, the CDR3 reads TGTGCCGCCGGGACAGGTGACTCCTACGAGCAGTACTTC. Complete variable domain (other parts from reference TRBV19 and TRBJ2-7): DGGITQSPKYLFRKEGQNVTLSCEQNLNHDAMYWYRQDPGQGLRLIYYSQIVNDFQKGDIAEGYSVSREKKESFPLTVTSAQKNPTAFYLCAAGTGDSYEQYFGPGTRLTVT.

The chain carries TRBV7-2 and TRBJ2-1; D is ambiguous. Germline CDR1 reads SGHTA; CDR2 reads FQGNSA. The CDR3 is made up of 16 amino acids. The V end lost 5 bases, the J end lost 10 bases, and 24 bases lay between the germline ends. CDR3 in amino acids: CASSPHARPGRLEQFF. In nucleotides, the CDR3 is TGTGCCAGCAGCCCGCATGCCCGGCCGGGTCGGTTGGAGCAGTTCTTC.

In this sample, this clone turned up a few times. The chain employs TRBV30 and TRBJ1-5; no reliable D call. V was shortened by 0 bases and J by 5 bases, with 8 bases between the two germline ends. Per the germline V gene, CDR1 is GTSNPN and CDR2 is SVGIG (reference sequence). The CDR3 has 13 residues. CDR3 sequence reads: CAWSVQDHQPQHF. The CDR3 DNA is TGTGCCTGGAGTGTACAAGATCATCAGCCCCAGCATTTT.

The J gene is TRBJ2-7, the V gene TRBV27; 9 nucleotides align to TRBD1. Germline values: CDR1 MNHEY, CDR2 SMNVEV (reference sequence). The CDR3 totals 15 residues. The ends lost 5 bases at V and 2 bases at J; junction bases unmatched: 7. This chain's CDR3 is CASSPATGGAYEQYF. CDR3 sequence (DNA): TGTGCCAGCAGTCCGGCGACAGGGGGGGCCTACGAGCAGTACTTC.

This chain connects TRBV14 to TRBJ2-7; D is possibly TRBD2 (6 bases). The V gene lost 5 bases and the J gene lost 6 bases, with 14 bases spanning the gap. The CDR3 loop spans 13 amino acids. Germline CDR1 is SGHDN and CDR2 is FVKESK. In nucleotides, the CDR3 is TGTGCCAGCAGCGCGACTAGATTGCGCGAGCAGTACTTC. It encodes CASSATRLREQYF.

J is TRBJ2-7 and V is TRBV5-1; 8 bases are shared with TRBD2. J gave up 0 bases and V 3 bases, and 17 bases lay outside the gene matches. CDR1 SGHRS and CDR2 YFSETQ come from the germline V gene. The CDR3 length is 19 residues. CDR3 residues: CASSYRQALGREGSYEQYF. The CDR3 coding sequence is TGCGCCAGCAGCTACCGTCAGGCCCTGGGCCGGGAGGGCTCCTACGAGCAGTACTTC.